This T cell receptor beta chain originates from a study of blood T cell repertoires in COVID-19. Germline CDR1 reads LNHDA; CDR2 reads SQIVND (reference sequence). With 7 bases removed from V and 9 bases from J, the gap between germline ends came to 19 bases. This CDR3 comprises 15 residues. The method was immunoSEQ multiplex PCR; TCRdb's version includes in-frame clones alone and lacks a portion of them. The sample records 100,000 to 150,000 clones, more than 70% being singletons. This chain links TRBV19 with TRBJ1-6; tentative D call: TRBD1 (5 bases). The sequence was obtained from a woman in her 30s who had recovered from COVID-19. Sequences were obtained from peripheral blood. The CDR3 sequence: CASTPDGARGSPLHF. The CDR3 region has the DNA TGTGCCAGTACTCCTGATGGGGCGAGAGGTTCACCCCTCCACTTT.